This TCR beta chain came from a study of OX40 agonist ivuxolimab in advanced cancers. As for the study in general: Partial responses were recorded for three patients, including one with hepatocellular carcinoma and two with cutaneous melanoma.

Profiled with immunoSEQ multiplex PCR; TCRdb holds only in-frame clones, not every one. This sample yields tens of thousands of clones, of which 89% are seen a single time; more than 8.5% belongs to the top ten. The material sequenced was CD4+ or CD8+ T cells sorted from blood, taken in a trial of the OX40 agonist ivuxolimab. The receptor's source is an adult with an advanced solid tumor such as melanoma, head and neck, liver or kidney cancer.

CDR3 DNA sequence: TGTGCCAGCTCCCAGGGGTACCAAGAGACCCAGTACTTC. This gives the protein CASSQGYQETQYF. This sequence joins TRBV18 and TRBJ2-5; TRBD1 might be the D (6 bases). Germline V gene data show CDR1 as KGHSH and CDR2 as LQKENI. V was pared by 6 bases and J by 0 bases, with 8 bases between. This CDR3 contains 13 residues. Using reference TRBV18 and TRBJ2-5 for the parts outside the CDR3, the full variable domain is NAGVMQNPRHLVRRRGQEARLRCSPMKGHSHVYWYRQLPEEGLKFMVYLQKENIIDESGMPKERFSAEFPKEGPSILRIQQVVRGDSAAYFCASSQGYQETQYFGPGTRLLVL.